This T cell receptor (beta chain) was retrieved from a study of shared clonotypes between healthy human individuals. Overall study findings and caveats: The four-donor shared clonotypes exceeded non-shared clonotypes in generation probability, with non-shared ones scoring lower.

Comments on this clone: Antigen specificity is unknown.

Only CD45RO-negative cells positively selected for CCR7 counted as naive CD8 cells, so terminally differentiated effector memory CD45RA+ cells were excluded. Every one of the donors was a Caucasian adult that lived in Nashville, Tennessee. Germline loops: CDR1 MNHEY, CDR2 SMNVEV (reference sequence). V trimming: 5 bases; J trimming: 3 bases; junction bases outside the gene matches: 8. This CDR3 contains 15 residues. Measured with immunoSEQ multiplex PCR; TCRdb has only the in-frame clones, and not every one. This table holds about 2.1 million clones, 90% to 95% found once. Sequencing was done on a sample of naive CD8+ T cells from PBMCs. This sequence originates from a man between 18 and 29 years old in good health. Some clones in this sample may be carry-over from other donors' samples. The chain combines TRBV27 with TRBJ2-7; 9 bases agree with TRBD1. CDR3 DNA sequence: TGTGCCAGCAGTCCAAGACAGGGGGTACTCTACGAGCAGTACTTC. This gives the protein CASSPRQGVLYEQYF.